This T cell receptor beta chain was sequenced in a study of T-cell memory formation after mild COVID-19. A few counts support this clonotype. Its antigen is undetermined. Notes on the study in general: Contracting CD4+ clones lay largely in CM and EM, with CD8+ ones residing in EMRA. The study detected some responding clones in pre-infection memory, suggesting cross-reactive memory joined. Clonal second-wave expansions that peaked on day 37 had unconfirmed SARS-CoV-2 specificity.

Germline assignment: CDR1 MNHEY and CDR2 SVGEGT. V lost 7 bases to trimming and J lost 1 base; unmatched junction nucleotides: 11. The CDR3 spans 17 residues. 5'RACE primed at constant segments yielded TCR alpha and TCR beta cDNA libraries bearing sample barcodes and UMIs. TCRdb re-called the 5' RACE reads through MiXCR, storing one row per CDR3 protein. Here the sample spans roughly 450,000 distinct CDR3 sequences, about 18% being singletons. This clonotype was sampled from an adult woman who had mild COVID-19 (a few samples of this study predate the infection). Cell type and time point are not known. Input material: PBMCs or a T cell subset sorted from them (not recorded which). This rearrangement joins TRBV6-2 or TRBV6-3 to TRBJ2-2, with 8 bases lining up with TRBD2. Here the CDR3 reads CASTMGSGRVNTGELFF. The CDR3 region has the DNA TGTGCCAGCACCATGGGGAGCGGGAGAGTGAACACCGGGGAGCTGTTTTTT.